The 18 T cell receptor beta chains in this list originate from one sample, sequenced in a study of regulatory T cells in long-lasting Graves disease. With iRepertoire HTBI primers and Arm-PCR of CDR3 regions, TCR beta libraries were built. In TCRdb, the multiplex PCR reads were re-called with MiXCR into one record per CDR3 protein. The profile shows about 450,000 distinct CDR3 sequences, 23% of them singletons. Time point defined: persistent/refractory GD, antithyroid drugs over 5 years with positive TRAb. The TCR library used RNA extracted from PBMCs. The sequencing used peripheral blood mononuclear cells (PBMCs), collected when the disease was refractory, from a patient treated with antithyroid drugs. These receptors were collected from a female donor with Graves disease.

This clonotype appeared many times. This chain connects TRBV20-1 to TRBJ2-7; 8 bases map to TRBD1. The CDR3 loop spans 14 amino acids. CDR1 is DFQATT, CDR2 SNEGSKA, per germline (reference sequence). V dropped 3 bases and J dropped 0; count of bases not matched to a gene: 4. CDR3 sequence: CSASLGQDSYEQYF. CDR3 sequence (DNA): TGCAGTGCTAGTTTGGGACAGGACTCCTACGAGCAGTACTTC.

This clonotype was counted ten times or more. The V call is TRBV28, the J call TRBJ1-5; D might be TRBD1 (5 bases). The CDR3 consists of 16 residues. Germline V CDR1 and CDR2: MDHEN, SYDVKM. V was pared by 6 bases and J by 5 bases, with 20 bases between. Written as DNA, the CDR3 is TGTGCCAGCAGGGGGATTCAGACCCAGGGAGATCAGCCCCAGCATTTT. Translated: CASRGIQTQGDQPQHF.

This clonotype has at least ten counts. The V gene is TRBV7-2, the J gene TRBJ1-1, with D maybe TRBD1 (5 bases). Germline loops: CDR1 SGHTA, CDR2 FQGNSA. The CDR3 consists of 15 residues. V lost 5 bases to trimming and J lost 1 base, with 14 bases between them. DNA for the CDR3: TGTGCCAGCAGCAGCCGACAGATGAAGAACACTGAAGCTTTCTTT. Translated, it gives CASSSRQMKNTEAFF.

V and J are TRBV27 and TRBJ1-1, with a weak D call TRBD1 (6 bases). Trimming took 7 bases from V and 4 from J, leaving 22 bases between them. CDR1 and CDR2 from the germline V gene are MNHEY and SMNVEV (reference sequence). The CDR3 length is 16 residues. The CDR3 nucleotides are TGTGCCAGCAATACCCTTGTGGGGGGGGCGAGCACTGAAGCTTTCTTT. Its translation: CASNTLVGGASTEAFF.

This clonotype showed up just a few times. The V call is TRBV20-1, the J call TRBJ2-5; the D gene is possibly TRBD2 (6 bases). The V and J ends lost 6 bases and 2 bases respectively, with 10 bases between them. CDR1 and CDR2 (germline): DFQATT, SNEGSKA (reference sequence). The CDR3 is 12 residues long. This chain's CDR3 is CSARLDQETQYF. As DNA, the CDR3 is TGCAGTGCGAGACTAGATCAAGAGACCCAGTACTTC.

The table lists this clonotype with many counts. The CDR3 sequence: CATRDTLYGYTF. CDR3 nucleotides: TGTGCCACCCGGGACACCTTGTATGGCTACACCTTC. The chain joins TRBV28 to TRBJ1-2; D might be TRBD1 (6 bases). CDR3 length: 12 residues. CDR1 is MDHEN, CDR2 SYDVKM, per germline. Deletions cut 10 bases from V and 5 bases from J, with 14 bases between.

This clonotype was counted only a few times. The CDR3 region is CASSLQDGYGYTF. CDR3 bases: TGCGCCAGCAGCCTCCAGGACGGCTATGGCTACACCTTC. The chain carries TRBV5-1 and TRBJ1-2; D is unclear. Looked up from germline, CDR1 is SGHRS and CDR2 is YFSETQ. The length of the CDR3 is 13 residues. V gave up 4 bases and J gave up 4 bases, with 11 bases separating them. Drawing the rest from reference TRBV5-1 and TRBJ1-2, the complete variable domain is KAGVTQTPRYLIKTRGQQVTLSCSPISGHRSVSWYQQTPGQGLQFLFEYFSETQRNKGNFPGRFSGRQFSNSRSEMNVSTLELGDSALYLCASSLQDGYGYTFGSGTRLTVV.

This clonotype was picked up a small number of times. The rearrangement joins TRBV5-1 to TRBJ2-7; possibly TRBD1 or TRBD2 for D (5 bases each). Germline V gene sequence: CDR1 SGHRS, CDR2 YFSETQ. The CDR3 is made up of 16 amino acids. The V gene lost 2 bases and the J gene lost 3 bases, with 18 bases spanning the gap. The CDR3 DNA follows: TGCGCCAGCAGCTTTTGGGAAATAGCTGGGGGCTACGAGCAGTACTTC. Translated: CASSFWEIAGGYEQYF.

This clonotype appeared a few times. Written as DNA, the CDR3 is TGCAGCGTTTCCGGGACTACTTTCCAAGAGACCCAGTACTTC. Translating it yields CSVSGTTFQETQYF. The chain is built from TRBV29-1 and TRBJ2-5, with 7 bases identical to TRBD2. Germline assignment: CDR1 SQVTM and CDR2 ANQGSEA. V gave up 5 bases and J gave up 1 base; unmatched junction bases: 7. The CDR3 consists of 14 residues.

This clonotype was seen repeatedly, ten times or more. The chain has TRBV6-9 and TRBJ2-5, with 9 bases lining up with TRBD2. V was clipped by 4 bases and J by 5 bases; unmatched bases: 2. CDR3 size: 13 residues. Germline V gives CDR1 MNHGY, CDR2 SVAAGI. The CDR3 nucleotides read TGTGCCAGCAGTTGGACTAGCGAGGAGACCCAGTACTTC. Its translation is CASSWTSEETQYF.

This clonotype has a single count. V is TRBV3-1 and J is TRBJ2-7; 7 positions agree with TRBD2. CDR1 is LGHDT and CDR2 is YNNKEL in the germline V gene (reference sequence). The CDR3 is made up of 14 amino acids. J was trimmed by 2 bases and V by 4 bases; bases with no gene match: 5. The CDR3 DNA follows: TGTGCCAGCAGCCTGCGGGGGTTCCCCTACGAGCAGTACTTC. This gives the protein CASSLRGFPYEQYF.

V gene TRBV9 combines with J gene TRBJ2-2; D remains ambiguous. This CDR3 spans 16 amino acids. V dropped 4 bases and J dropped 0 bases, with 13 bases sitting between them. Germline lookup yields CDR1 SGDLS and CDR2 YYNGEE. This chain's CDR3 is CASSLAQFTNTGELFF. DNA of the CDR3: TGTGCCAGCAGCTTGGCACAGTTTACGAACACCGGGGAGCTGTTTTTT.

This chain links TRBV30 with TRBJ2-1, with D uncertain. V was shortened by 1 base and J by 5 bases, with 3 bases between the two germline ends. Per the germline V gene, CDR1 is GTSNPN and CDR2 is SVGIG (reference sequence). CDR3 length: 11 amino acids. The CDR3 bases are TGTGCCTGGAGTGACCACAATGAGCAGTTCTTC. Translation gives CAWSDHNEQFF.

About this clonotype: A much bigger clone sits one base away, suggesting this may be a read error. V usage is TRBV2 and J usage is TRBJ1-4; 9 nucleotides match TRBD1. V shed 5 bases and J 10 bases; nucleotides not matched to a gene: 11. The CDR3 is 15 amino acids. The germline gives CDR1 SNHLY, CDR2 FYNNEI. This CDR3 reads CASSNGQGPFGKLFF. The CDR3 DNA is TGTGCCAGCAGTAATGGACAGGGGCCGTTTGGAAAACTGTTTTTT.

This clonotype was counted only a few times. The CDR3 spells CSATERAGELFF. The DNA of the CDR3 is TGCAGTGCTACTGAGAGGGCCGGGGAGCTGTTTTTT. The chain combines TRBV20-1 with TRBJ2-2; D is perhaps TRBD2 (5 bases). V was trimmed by 4 bases and J by 6 bases, leaving 9 bases between them. CDR3 length: 12 amino acids. Germline V gene lookup returns CDR1 DFQATT and CDR2 SNEGSKA (reference sequence).

The chain links TRBV27 to TRBJ2-7; D ambiguous. In germline, CDR1 is MNHEY, CDR2 SMNVEV (reference sequence). The germline V and J ends were trimmed by 5 bases and 1 base, with 9 bases remaining between them. There are 13 residues in the CDR3. The CDR3, as DNA: TGTGCCAGCAGTGACCGACAATCCTACGAGCAGTACTTC. It yields the protein CASSDRQSYEQYF.

The chain links TRBV28 to TRBJ1-2; D gene unclear. CDR3 length equals 14 residues. Deletions cut 6 bases from V and 4 bases from J, with 15 bases between. Germline V gene sequence: CDR1 MDHEN, CDR2 SYDVKM. In nucleotides, the CDR3 is TGTGCCAGCAGGCGACCGACGGAACTCTATGGCTACACCTTC. Protein sequence: CASRRPTELYGYTF.

This clonotype turned up a few times. This rearrangement joins TRBV6-2 or TRBV6-3 to TRBJ2-4, with D tentatively TRBD2 (6 bases). There are 18 residues in the CDR3. The V gene lost 1 base and the J gene lost 2 bases, with 18 bases spanning the gap. Per the germline V gene, CDR1 is MNHEY and CDR2 is SVGEGT. The CDR3 bases are TGTGCCAGCAGTTACTGGCTAGGCGGGATGGAGTCCAAAAACATTCAGTACTTC. Protein: CASSYWLGGMESKNIQYF.